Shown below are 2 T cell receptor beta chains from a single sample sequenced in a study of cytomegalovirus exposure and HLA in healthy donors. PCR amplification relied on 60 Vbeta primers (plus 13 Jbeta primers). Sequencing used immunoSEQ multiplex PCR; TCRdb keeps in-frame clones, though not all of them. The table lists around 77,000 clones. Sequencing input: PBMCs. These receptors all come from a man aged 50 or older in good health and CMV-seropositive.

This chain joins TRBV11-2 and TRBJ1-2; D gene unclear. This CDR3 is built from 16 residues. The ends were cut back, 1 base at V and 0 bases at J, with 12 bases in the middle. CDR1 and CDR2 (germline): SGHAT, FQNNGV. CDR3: CASSLGPVLANYGYTF. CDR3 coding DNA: TGTGCCAGCAGCTTAGGCCCGGTTTTAGCTAACTATGGCTACACCTTC.

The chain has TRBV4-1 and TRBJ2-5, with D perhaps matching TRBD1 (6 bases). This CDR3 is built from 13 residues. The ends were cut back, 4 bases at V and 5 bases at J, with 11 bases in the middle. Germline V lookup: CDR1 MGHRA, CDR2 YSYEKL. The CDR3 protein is CASSPGTQETQYF. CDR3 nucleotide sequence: TGCGCCAGCAGCCCGGGGACACAGGAGACCCAGTACTTC.